The entry that follows covers one T cell receptor (beta chain) sequence. With 60 Vbeta and 13 Jbeta primers, the PCR was carried out. The method was immunoSEQ multiplex PCR; TCRdb's version includes in-frame clones alone and lacks a portion of them. The data contain about 190,000 clones, about 80% of them singletons. These data come from a study of cytomegalovirus exposure and HLA in healthy donors. About the research overall: Unique TCR beta sequences numbering some 120 million came from 150 million to 200 million T cells in an earlier analysis.

This receptor was obtained from a woman aged 45-65 years in good health and CMV-seropositive. The source material was PBMCs.

The CDR3 region is CASSPQPGGDGYTF. The DNA of the CDR3 is TGTGCCAGCTCACCACAGCCAGGGGGAGATGGCTACACCTTC. This sequence joins TRBV18 and TRBJ1-2; 7 bases line up with TRBD1. CDR1 and CDR2 (germline): KGHSH, LQKENI. The CDR3 has 14 amino acids. J lost 6 bases, V lost 1 base, and 5 bases had no gene match.